Detailed here is one T cell receptor (beta chain). This entry belongs to a study of blood T cell repertoires in COVID-19. The overall study: PBMCs, B-cell-depleted T cells, or T cells were the source of the cDNA or gDNA that made up the material.

Original processing notes: It was from reference gene primer amplification that nucleated cell counts were estimated. Generated by immunoSEQ multiplex PCR, the TCRdb table keeps only in-frame clones and is missing some. For V, J and clone size, that table is used; D and trimming come from the DNA. The data hold under 200,000 clones, with 80% to 90% observed a single time. This CDR3 region has 19 residues. V was pared by 1 base and J by 0 bases, with 6 bases of the junction left unmatched. Germline V gene lookup returns CDR1 SGHAT and CDR2 FQNNGV. The sample comprised peripheral blood. This rearrangement joins TRBV11-2 to TRBJ2-1, with 13 bases identical to TRBD2. The sequence was collected from a woman aged 55-70 years with COVID-19, enrolled during active disease. This chain's CDR3 is CASSLAGLAGTSSYNEQFF. DNA for the CDR3: TGTGCCAGCAGCTTAGCGGGACTAGCGGGAACCAGCTCCTACAATGAGCAGTTCTTC.